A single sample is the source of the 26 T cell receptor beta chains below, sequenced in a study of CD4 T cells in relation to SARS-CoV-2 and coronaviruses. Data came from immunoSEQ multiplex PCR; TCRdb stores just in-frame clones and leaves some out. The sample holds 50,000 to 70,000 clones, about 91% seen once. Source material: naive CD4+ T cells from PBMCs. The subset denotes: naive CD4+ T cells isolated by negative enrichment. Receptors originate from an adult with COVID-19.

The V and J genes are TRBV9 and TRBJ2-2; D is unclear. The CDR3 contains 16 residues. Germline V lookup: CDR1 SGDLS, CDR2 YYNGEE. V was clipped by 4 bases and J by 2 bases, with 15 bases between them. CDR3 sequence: CASSPHHDSNTGELFF. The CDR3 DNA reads TGTGCCAGCAGCCCCCACCACGACTCCAACACCGGGGAGCTGTTTTTT. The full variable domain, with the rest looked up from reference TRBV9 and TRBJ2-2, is DSGVTQTPKHLITATGQRVTLRCSPRSGDLSVYWYQQSLDQGLQFLIQYYNGEERAKGNILERFSAQQFPDLHSELNLSSLELGDSALYFCASSPHHDSNTGELFFGEGSRLTVL.

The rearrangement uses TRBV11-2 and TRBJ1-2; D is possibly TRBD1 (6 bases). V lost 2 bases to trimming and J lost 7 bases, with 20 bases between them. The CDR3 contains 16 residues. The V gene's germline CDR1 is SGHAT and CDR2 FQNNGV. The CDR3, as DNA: TGTGCCAGCAGCTTATATCGTCGGCAGGGGAAGACTGGCTACACCTTC. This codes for CASSLYRRQGKTGYTF.

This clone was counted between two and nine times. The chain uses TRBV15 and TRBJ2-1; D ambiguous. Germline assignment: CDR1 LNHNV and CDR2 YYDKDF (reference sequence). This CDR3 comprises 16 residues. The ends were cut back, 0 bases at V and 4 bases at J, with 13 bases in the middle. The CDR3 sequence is CATSRDRLYPYNEQFF. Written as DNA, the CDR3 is TGTGCCACCAGCAGAGATCGCCTGTACCCTTACAATGAGCAGTTCTTC.

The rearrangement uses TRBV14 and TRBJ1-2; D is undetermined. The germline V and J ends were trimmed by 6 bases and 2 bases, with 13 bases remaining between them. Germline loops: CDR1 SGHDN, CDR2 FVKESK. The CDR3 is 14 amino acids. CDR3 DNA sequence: TGTGCCAGCAGAAGGAGTTCGGGGAACTATGGCTACACCTTC. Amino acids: CASRRSSGNYGYTF.

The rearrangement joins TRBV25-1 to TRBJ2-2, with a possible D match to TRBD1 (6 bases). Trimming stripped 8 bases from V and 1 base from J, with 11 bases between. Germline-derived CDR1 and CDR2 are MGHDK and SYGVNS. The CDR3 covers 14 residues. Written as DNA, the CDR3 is TGTGCCAGCGTCGACAGGAGGAACACCGGGGAGCTGTTTTTT. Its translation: CASVDRRNTGELFF.

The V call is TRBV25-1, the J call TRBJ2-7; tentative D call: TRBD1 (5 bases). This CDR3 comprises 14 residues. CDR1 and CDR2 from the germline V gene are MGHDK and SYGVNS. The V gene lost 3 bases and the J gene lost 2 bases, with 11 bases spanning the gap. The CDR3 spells CASSDNSRAYEQYF. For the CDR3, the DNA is TGTGCCAGCAGTGATAATTCCAGGGCCTACGAGCAGTACTTC.

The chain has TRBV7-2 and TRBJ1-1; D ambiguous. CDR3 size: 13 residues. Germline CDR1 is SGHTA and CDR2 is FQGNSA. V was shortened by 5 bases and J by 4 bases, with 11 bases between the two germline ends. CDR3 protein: CASSPRRVTEAFF. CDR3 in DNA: TGTGCCAGCAGCCCCAGGAGGGTCACTGAAGCTTTCTTT.

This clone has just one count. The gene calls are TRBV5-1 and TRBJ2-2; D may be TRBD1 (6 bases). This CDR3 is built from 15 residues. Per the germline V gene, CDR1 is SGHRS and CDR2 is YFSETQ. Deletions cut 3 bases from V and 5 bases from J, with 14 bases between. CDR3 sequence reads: CASSSPGHQTGELFF. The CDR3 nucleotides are TGCGCCAGCAGCTCTCCGGGACACCAAACCGGGGAGCTGTTTTTT.

CDR3 region: CAWSKTSSYNEQFF. The CDR3 coding sequence is TGTGCCTGGAGTAAAACTAGCTCATACAATGAGCAGTTCTTC. The V and J genes are TRBV30 and TRBJ2-1, with a possible D match to TRBD2 (6 bases). This CDR3 contains 14 residues. Trimming left V 2 bases short and J 4 bases short, with 12 bases between. In germline, CDR1 is GTSNPN, CDR2 SVGIG (reference sequence).

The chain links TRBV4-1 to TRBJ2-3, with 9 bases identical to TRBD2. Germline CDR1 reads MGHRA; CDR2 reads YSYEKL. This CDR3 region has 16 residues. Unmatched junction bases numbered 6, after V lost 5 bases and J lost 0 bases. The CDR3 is CASSFRTSVSTDTQYF. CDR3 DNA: TGCGCCAGCAGCTTCCGGACTAGCGTAAGCACAGATACGCAGTATTTT.

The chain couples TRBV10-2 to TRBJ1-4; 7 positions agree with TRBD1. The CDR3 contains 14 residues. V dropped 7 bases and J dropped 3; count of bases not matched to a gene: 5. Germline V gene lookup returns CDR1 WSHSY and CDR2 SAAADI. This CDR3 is CASTWDSANEKLFF. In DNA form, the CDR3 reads TGCGCCAGCACTTGGGACAGCGCTAATGAAAAACTGTTTTTT.

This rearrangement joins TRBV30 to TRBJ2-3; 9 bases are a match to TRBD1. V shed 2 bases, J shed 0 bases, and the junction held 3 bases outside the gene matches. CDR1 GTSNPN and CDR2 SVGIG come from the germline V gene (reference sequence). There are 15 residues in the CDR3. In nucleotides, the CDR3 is TGTGCCTGGAGTCGACAGGGGGGTAGCACAGATACGCAGTATTTT. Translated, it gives CAWSRQGGSTDTQYF.

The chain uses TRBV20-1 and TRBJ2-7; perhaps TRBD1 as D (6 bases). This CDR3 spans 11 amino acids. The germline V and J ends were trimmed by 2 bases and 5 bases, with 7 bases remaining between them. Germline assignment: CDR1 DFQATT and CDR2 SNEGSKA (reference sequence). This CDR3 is CSARHRDEQYF. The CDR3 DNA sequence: TGCAGTGCTAGACACAGGGACGAGCAGTACTTC.

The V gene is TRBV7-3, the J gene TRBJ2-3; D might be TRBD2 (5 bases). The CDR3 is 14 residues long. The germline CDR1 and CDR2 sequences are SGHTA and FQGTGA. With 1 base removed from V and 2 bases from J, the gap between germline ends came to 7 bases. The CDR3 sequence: CASSLRGATDTQYF. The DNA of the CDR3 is TGTGCCAGCAGCTTAAGGGGAGCCACAGATACGCAGTATTTT.

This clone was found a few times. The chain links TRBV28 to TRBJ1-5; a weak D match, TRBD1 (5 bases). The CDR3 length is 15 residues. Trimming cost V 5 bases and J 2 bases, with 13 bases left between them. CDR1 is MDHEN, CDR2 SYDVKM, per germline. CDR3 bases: TGTGCCAGCAGTAACCAGGGTCGAGGCAATCAGCCCCAGCATTTT. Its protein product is CASSNQGRGNQPQHF.

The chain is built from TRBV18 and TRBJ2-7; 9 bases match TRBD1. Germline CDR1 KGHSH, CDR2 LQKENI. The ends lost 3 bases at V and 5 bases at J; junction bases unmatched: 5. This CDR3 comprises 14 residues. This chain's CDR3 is CASSPGTGPDEQYF. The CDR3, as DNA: TGTGCCAGCTCACCTGGGACAGGGCCCGACGAGCAGTACTTC. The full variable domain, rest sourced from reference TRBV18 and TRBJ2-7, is NAGVMQNPRHLVRRRGQEARLRCSPMKGHSHVYWYRQLPEEGLKFMVYLQKENIIDESGMPKERFSAEFPKEGPSILRIQQVVRGDSAAYFCASSPGTGPDEQYFGPGTRLTVT.

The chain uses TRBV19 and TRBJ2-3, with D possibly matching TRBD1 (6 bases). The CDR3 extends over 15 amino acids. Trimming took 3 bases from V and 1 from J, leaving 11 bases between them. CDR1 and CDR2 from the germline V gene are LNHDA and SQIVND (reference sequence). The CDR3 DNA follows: TGTGCCAGTAGTATGAGGGGGTCTGGCACAGATACGCAGTATTTT. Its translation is CASSMRGSGTDTQYF.

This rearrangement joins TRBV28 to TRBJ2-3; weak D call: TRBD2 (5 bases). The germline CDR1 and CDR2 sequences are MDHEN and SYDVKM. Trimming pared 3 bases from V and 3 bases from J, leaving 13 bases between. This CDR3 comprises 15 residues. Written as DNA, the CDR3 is TGTGCCAGCAGTTTCCCACTAACGGGAACAGATACGCAGTATTTT. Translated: CASSFPLTGTDTQYF.

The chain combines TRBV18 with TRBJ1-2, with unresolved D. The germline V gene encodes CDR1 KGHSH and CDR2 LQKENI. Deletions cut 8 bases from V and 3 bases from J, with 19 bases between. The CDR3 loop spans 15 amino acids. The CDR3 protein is CASTTERGDYYGYTF. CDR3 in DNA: TGTGCCAGCACCACCGAGCGGGGAGACTACTATGGCTACACCTTC.

The CDR3 sequence is CASSAQWGSPLHF. The CDR3 DNA follows: TGTGCCAGCAGTGCCCAGTGGGGTTCACCCCTCCACTTT. The chain has TRBV27 and TRBJ1-6; D unresolved. The V end was cut by 5 bases, the J end by 9 bases, with 11 bases between. There are 13 residues in the CDR3. CDR1 and CDR2 (germline): MNHEY, SMNVEV (reference sequence).

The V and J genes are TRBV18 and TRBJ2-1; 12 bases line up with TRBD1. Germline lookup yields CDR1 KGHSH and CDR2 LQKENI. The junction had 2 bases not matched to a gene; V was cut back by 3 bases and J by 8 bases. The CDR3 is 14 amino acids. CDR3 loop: CASSPRDRGHEQFF. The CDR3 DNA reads TGTGCCAGCTCACCCCGGGACAGGGGGCATGAGCAGTTCTTC.

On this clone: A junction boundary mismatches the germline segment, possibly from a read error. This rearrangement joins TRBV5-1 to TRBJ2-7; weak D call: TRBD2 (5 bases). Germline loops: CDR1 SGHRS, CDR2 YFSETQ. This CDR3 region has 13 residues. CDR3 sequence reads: CASGFWGAGEQYF. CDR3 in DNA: TGCGCCAGCGGCTTTTGGGGAGCTGGCGAGCAGTACTTC. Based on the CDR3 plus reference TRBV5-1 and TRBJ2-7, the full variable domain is KAGVTQTPRYLIKTRGQQVTLSCSPISGHRSVSWYQQTPGQGLQFLFEYFSETQRNKGNFPGRFSGRQFSNSRSEMNVSTLELGDSALYLCASGFWGAGEQYFGPGTRLTVT.

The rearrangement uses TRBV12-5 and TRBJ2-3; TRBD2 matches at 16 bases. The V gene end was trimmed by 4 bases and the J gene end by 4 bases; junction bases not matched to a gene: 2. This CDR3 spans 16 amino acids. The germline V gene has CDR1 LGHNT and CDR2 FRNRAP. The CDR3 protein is CASGYGTSGRADTQYF. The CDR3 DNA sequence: TGTGCTAGTGGTTACGGGACTAGCGGGAGGGCAGATACGCAGTATTTT.

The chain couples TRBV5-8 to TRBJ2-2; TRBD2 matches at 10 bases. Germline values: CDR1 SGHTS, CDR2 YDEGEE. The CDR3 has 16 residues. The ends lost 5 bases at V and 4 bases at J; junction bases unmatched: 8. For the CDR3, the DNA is TGTGCCAGCAGTACAGCGGGAGGGGTCGGCACCGGGGAGCTGTTTTTT. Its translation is CASSTAGGVGTGELFF.

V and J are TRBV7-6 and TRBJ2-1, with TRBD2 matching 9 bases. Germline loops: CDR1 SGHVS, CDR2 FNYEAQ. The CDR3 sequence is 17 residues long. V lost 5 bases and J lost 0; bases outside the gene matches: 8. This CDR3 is CASSAKLAGDSYNEQFF. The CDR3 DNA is TGTGCCAGCAGCGCAAAACTAGCGGGTGACTCCTACAATGAGCAGTTCTTC.

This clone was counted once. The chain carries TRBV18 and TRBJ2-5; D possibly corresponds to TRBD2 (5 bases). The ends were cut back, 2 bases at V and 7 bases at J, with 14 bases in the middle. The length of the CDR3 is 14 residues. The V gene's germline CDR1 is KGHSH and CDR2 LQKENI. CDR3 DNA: TGTGCCAGCTCACCATTAAATCGGGGTGGGACCCAGTACTTC. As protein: CASSPLNRGGTQYF.